The present entry profiles one T cell receptor beta chain with its context. No antigen is known for it. This record comes from a study of CD8 T cells in ankylosing spondylitis. Whole-study findings and limits: Roughly eight highly homologous variants formed a TCR beta motif that appeared characteristic of ankylosing spondylitis blood. The authors found the disease-linked clones to be CD8+ and relatively rare in peripheral blood. Reports of some motif variants in reactive arthritis synovial fluid and blood predate this one. Clones linked to disease were reported to show significant enrichment in matched ankylosing spondylitis synovial fluid.

Libraries of TCR beta came from quantitative 5'-RACE with molecular barcodes. TCRdb passed the 5' RACE reads through MiXCR, listing each CDR3 protein once. This sample carries roughly 700,000 distinct CDR3 sequences, 19% of them seen once, and the ten largest clones take approximately 18%. The CDR3 is 15 residues long. The germline gives CDR1 DFQATT, CDR2 SNEGSKA (reference sequence). Trimming took 3 bases from V and 0 from J; bases not matched to a gene: 6. This clonotype originated in a male donor with ankylosing spondylitis. The sample was blood, either unsorted or a sorted T cell fraction (not recorded which). This rearrangement joins TRBV20-1 to TRBJ2-7; 9 bases align to TRBD2. The CDR3 here is CSASLAGINSYEQYF. The CDR3 DNA sequence: TGCAGTGCTAGCCTAGCGGGGATAAACTCCTACGAGCAGTACTTC.